This T cell receptor beta chain originates from a study of T cell responses to AZD1222 COVID-19 vaccine. Data came from immunoSEQ multiplex PCR; TCRdb stores just in-frame clones and leaves some out. The repertoire includes more than 85,000 clones, more than 75% of them detected once, and about 9.7% sits in the top ten. Study-level results: Along spike, vaccine-associated CD4 TCRs were found throughout, with dominance at 160-218 and 743-854. Mostly white British, mostly female donors; authors suggested clonal diversity may be underestimated. Without day 14 samples, only post-peak T cell repertoires were studied. Of the AZD1222 recipients, only 5 or 6 were seropositive at baseline.

This CDR3 spans 13 amino acids. Unmatched junction bases numbered 5, after V lost 7 bases and J lost 6 bases. In the case of this clone: Its target is unknown.

This sequence originates from an adult in good health. The sample consisted of peripheral blood, taken on day 0 of AZD1222 vaccination. The rearrangement joins TRBV23-1 to TRBJ1-2; 10 bases agree with TRBD1. TRBV23-1 is designated an ORF whose function remains uncertain. The CDR3 region has the DNA TGCGCCAGCACCGACAGGGGGCGGAATGGCTACACCTTC. It encodes CASTDRGRNGYTF.